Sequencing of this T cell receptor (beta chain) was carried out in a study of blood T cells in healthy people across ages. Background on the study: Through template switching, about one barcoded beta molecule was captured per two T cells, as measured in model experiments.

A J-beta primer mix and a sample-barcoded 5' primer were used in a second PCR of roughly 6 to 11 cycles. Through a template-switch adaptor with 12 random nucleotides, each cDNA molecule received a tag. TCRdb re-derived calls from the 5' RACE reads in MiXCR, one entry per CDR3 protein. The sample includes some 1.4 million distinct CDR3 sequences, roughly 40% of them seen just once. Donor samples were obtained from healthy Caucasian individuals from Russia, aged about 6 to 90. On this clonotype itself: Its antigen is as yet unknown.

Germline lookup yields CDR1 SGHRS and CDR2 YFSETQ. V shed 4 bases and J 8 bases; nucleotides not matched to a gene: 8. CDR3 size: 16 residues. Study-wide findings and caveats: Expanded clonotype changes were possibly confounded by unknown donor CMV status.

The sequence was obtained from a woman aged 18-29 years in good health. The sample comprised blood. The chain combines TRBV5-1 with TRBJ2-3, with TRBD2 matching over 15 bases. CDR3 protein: CASSLRTSGRAATQYF. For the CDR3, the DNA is TGCGCCAGCAGCCTGAGGACTAGCGGGAGGGCCGCTACGCAGTATTTT.